This is a list of T cell receptor beta chains from one sample in a study of immune evolution from preneoplasia to lung adenocarcinoma. The data were produced by immunoSEQ multiplex PCR, yet TCRdb's version contains in-frame clones alone and is incomplete. The sample consists of around 11,000 clones, about four fifths of them appearing once. Sequences were obtained from FFPE minimally invasive lung adenocarcinoma tissue. These receptors came from a person aged 60-80 years with lung adenocarcinoma. Each CDR3 is given with its conserved first and last residue. The D gene is left open where the match is weak. A clone size is listed for some rows: how often the clone was seen (once, few, many), or a class if it is expanded.

CDR3,DNA,D,V,size,J
CASSRTGTQETQYF,TGTGCCAGTAGTCGTACCGGGACGCAAGAGACCCAGTACTTC,NA,TRBV19,NA,TRBJ2-5
CATSRLVGDATQETQYF,TGTGCCACCAGCAGGCTAGTAGGGGACGCAACACAAGAGACCCAGTACTTC,NA,TRBV15,NA,TRBJ2-5
CASSLGDRNTEAFF,TGTGCCAGCAGCTTGGGGGACAGGAACACTGAAGCTTTCTTT,TRBD1,TRBV5-4,NA,TRBJ1-1
CASATPGQGAYEQYF,TGTGCCAGCGCAACCCCGGGACAGGGAGCGTACGAGCAGTACTTC,TRBD1,TRBV5-8,NA,TRBJ2-7
CASSGPTGIDEKLFF,TGTGCCAGCTCCGGGCCGACAGGGATTGATGAAAAACTGTTTTTT,TRBD1,TRBV18,NA,TRBJ1-4
CASSFNGASYEQYF,TGTGCCAGCAGCTTCAACGGAGCCTCCTACGAGCAGTACTTC,NA,TRBV11-2,NA,TRBJ2-7
CASSFQTAEAFF,TGTGCCAGCAGCTTCCAAACTGCAGAGGCTTTCTTT,NA,TRBV11-2,NA,TRBJ1-1
CATSLGLRTQEETQYF,TGTGCCACCAGCCTCGGACTTAGGACACAGGAAGAGACCCAGTACTTC,NA,TRBV15,NA,TRBJ2-5
CASSLSTAYNEKLFF,TGTGCCAGCAGCCTATCGACAGCCTATAATGAAAAACTGTTTTTT,NA,TRBV14,NA,TRBJ1-4
CASSIGKHQETQYF,TGTGCCAGCAGCATCGGCAAGCACCAAGAGACCCAGTACTTC,NA,TRBV7-2,NA,TRBJ2-5
CASHHGNRPNYGYTF,TGTGCCAGCCACCACGGGAACAGACCAAACTATGGCTACACCTTC,NA,TRBV28,NA,TRBJ1-2
CASSRTSGLPYNEQFF,TGTGCCAGCTCGAGGACTAGCGGTCTACCCTACAATGAGCAGTTCTTC,TRBD2,TRBV18,NA,TRBJ2-1
CASSLGPRGEQYF,TGTGCCAGCAGCTTGGGCCCACGGGGCGAGCAGTACTTC,NA,TRBV7-9,NA,TRBJ2-7
CASSSRLGLYNEQFF,TGTGCCAGCAGCTCCCGACTGGGACTTTACAATGAGCAGTTCTTC,NA,TRBV11-3,NA,TRBJ2-1
CASSTPGTAAAYTF,TGTGCCAGCAGTACCCCTGGGACTGCGGCCGCCTACACCTTC,NA,TRBV28,NA,TRBJ1-2
CASRGGTLNTEAFF,TGTGCCAGCAGAGGCGGGACCCTGAACACTGAAGCTTTCTTT,NA,TRBV5-6,once,TRBJ1-1
CASSPRTSGGGRETQYF,TGTGCCAGCAGCCCCAGGACTAGCGGAGGGGGCCGAGAGACCCAGTACTTC,TRBD2,TRBV7-9,NA,TRBJ2-5
CASSPPGTVAGNEQFF,TGTGCCAGCTCACCACCGGGGACAGTCGCCGGCAATGAGCAGTTCTTC,TRBD1,TRBV18,NA,TRBJ2-1
CASSDRGSNQPQHF,TGTGCCAGCAGTGACAGGGGCAGCAATCAGCCCCAGCATTTT,NA,TRBV6-1,NA,TRBJ1-5
CASSLQGYSNQPQHF,TGCGCCAGCAGCTTACAGGGTTATAGCAATCAGCCCCAGCATTTT,NA,TRBV5-1,NA,TRBJ1-5
CASSLLGNTGELFF,TGCGCCAGCAGCTTGTTGGGGAACACCGGGGAGCTGTTTTTT,NA,TRBV5-1,NA,TRBJ2-2
CASSLGGGYTDTQYF,TGTGCCAGCAGCTTAGGGGGAGGGTACACAGATACGCAGTATTTT,TRBD2,TRBV7-8,NA,TRBJ2-3
CASSPRTGYGYTF,TGTGCCAGCAGTCCCCGGACAGGATATGGCTACACCTTC,TRBD1,TRBV28,NA,TRBJ1-2
CASSLRQGDEQYF,TGTGCCAGCTCACTCAGACAGGGGGACGAGCAGTACTTC,TRBD1,TRBV18,NA,TRBJ2-7
CAYRLQDDSPLHF,TGTGCCTACCGGTTGCAGGACGATTCACCCCTCCACTTT,NA,TRBV7-9,few,TRBJ1-6
CASSQRDFTDTQYF,TGTGCCAGCAGCCAAAGGGACTTCACAGATACGCAGTATTTT,NA,TRBV14,NA,TRBJ2-3
CASSSSRDGSYEQYF,TGTGCCAGCAGTTCATCCCGGGACGGCTCCTACGAGCAGTACTTC,NA,TRBV6-1,NA,TRBJ2-7
CASSPSFGRGRSYEKLFF,TGTGCCAGCAGCCCTTCTTTCGGCAGGGGACGATCATATGAAAAACTGTTTTTT,NA,TRBV7-9,once,TRBJ1-4
CASSLDPGGTGVGNQETQYF,TGTGCCAGCAGCTTAGATCCTGGGGGGACAGGGGTGGGGAACCAAGAGACCCAGTACTTC,TRBD1,TRBV11-2,NA,TRBJ2-5
CASSLMDTNTEAFF,TGTGCCAGCAGCCTAATGGACACGAACACTGAAGCTTTCTTT,NA,TRBV5-5,NA,TRBJ1-1
CAISDLAGSGGAKTQYF,TGTGCCATCAGTGACCTTGCAGGGAGCGGGGGGGCGAAGACCCAGTACTTC,TRBD2,TRBV10-3,NA,TRBJ2-5
CASPPSLHEQFF,TGTGCCAGTCCGCCCAGCTTACATGAGCAGTTCTTC,NA,TRBV19,few,TRBJ2-1
CASINGAGLVDTEAFF,TGTGCCAGCATTAACGGGGCCGGATTAGTGGACACTGAAGCTTTCTTT,NA,TRBV6-6,NA,TRBJ1-1
CASKGWGTGSYNEQFF,TGTGCCAGCAAGGGATGGGGGACAGGGTCCTACAATGAGCAGTTCTTC,TRBD1,TRBV27,NA,TRBJ2-1
CASSSGLAGGWRETQYF,TGTGCCAGCAGCTCGGGACTAGCGGGAGGGTGGAGAGAGACCCAGTACTTC,TRBD2,TRBV7-2,NA,TRBJ2-5
CASSNLVGTSGANVLTF,TGTGCCAGTAGTAATTTGGTCGGGACCTCTGGGGCCAACGTCCTGACTTTC,NA,TRBV19,once,TRBJ2-6
CAWRGTGRHQPQHF,TGTGCCTGGAGGGGGACAGGGCGGCATCAGCCCCAGCATTTT,TRBD1,TRBV30,NA,TRBJ1-5
CASSLERRRAGELFF,TGTGCCAGCAGCTTAGAAAGGAGGCGGGCCGGGGAGCTGTTTTTT,NA,TRBV11-2,few,TRBJ2-2
CASSEGGVSTYGYTF,TGTGCCAGCAGTGAAGGGGGCGTTTCTACCTATGGCTACACCTTC,NA,TRBV6-1,NA,TRBJ1-2
CASSQGTNTGELFF,TGTGCCAGCAGCCAAGGGACAAACACCGGGGAGCTGTTTTTT,NA,TRBV4-2,NA,TRBJ2-2
CASSLVPGYNEQFF,TGTGCCAGCAGCTTGGTGCCAGGGTACAATGAGCAGTTCTTC,NA,TRBV5-5,NA,TRBJ2-1
CASTMRTGNYGYTF,TGCGCCAGCACCATGCGGACAGGAAACTATGGCTACACCTTC,TRBD1,TRBV4-3,NA,TRBJ1-2
CASSSGQGGSGANVLTF,TGCGCCAGCAGCTCCGGACAGGGGGGCTCTGGGGCCAACGTCCTGACTTTC,TRBD1,TRBV5-1,NA,TRBJ2-6
CASSPVGWSWATEAFF,TGTGCCAGCAGTCCGGTGGGGTGGAGTTGGGCCACTGAAGCTTTCTTT,NA,TRBV28,NA,TRBJ1-1
CASSYGVSYNSPLHF,TGTGCCAGCAGTTACGGGGTGTCCTATAATTCACCCCTCCACTTT,NA,TRBV27,once,TRBJ1-6
CASKGRGHSYEQYF,TGTGCCAGCAAGGGGCGGGGGCACTCCTACGAGCAGTACTTC,NA,TRBV7-2,NA,TRBJ2-7
CASSHRDRGVGYTF,TGTGCCAGCAGCCACCGGGACAGGGGGGTGGGCTACACCTTC,TRBD1,TRBV7-2,few,TRBJ1-2
CASSFSRTSGRGSYEQYF,TGTGCCAGCAGTTTCTCCCGGACTAGCGGGAGGGGTTCCTACGAGCAGTACTTC,TRBD2,TRBV27,NA,TRBJ2-7
CASSQARDQPQHF,TGTGCCAGCAGCCAAGCAAGGGATCAGCCCCAGCATTTT,NA,TRBV4-2,few,TRBJ1-5